These T cell receptor beta chains were read from a single sample in a study of response to subunit inactivated influenza vaccine. TCRdb re-analysed the RT-PCR reads in MiXCR, keeping a single row per CDR3 protein. The sample has some 520,000 distinct CDR3 sequences, 16% seen once; the top ten hold over 2.5%. The specimen was CD4+ T cells sorted from PBMCs, collected approximately 25 months after vaccination. Receptors originate from a man aged 50 to 75 who received an inactivated influenza vaccine. Both conserved end residues are part of each CDR3. Each record gives: D gene, V gene, clone size, J gene, CDR3 DNA, CDR3 protein. D genes are given only for firm matches. The size of a clone is reported for some rows only, either as once, few or many, or as a class for expanded clones.

TRBD2,TRBV7-9,NA,TRBJ2-7,TGTGCCAGCAGCTTGACTAGCGGGAGCCACGAGCAGTACTTC,CASSLTSGSHEQYF
TRBD1,TRBV2,NA,TRBJ1-1,TGTGCCAGCAACCCGGGACAGGGGGCGCCGGGGAACACTGAAGCTTTCTTT,CASNPGQGAPGNTEAFF
TRBD2,TRBV7-9,few,TRBJ2-3,TGTGCCAGCAGCAACGGACTAGCGGGAGTTACAGATACGCAGTATTTT,CASSNGLAGVTDTQYF
TRBD2,TRBV3-1,NA,TRBJ2-3,TGTGCCAGCAGCAAGGGGGGACTAGCGGGGGGTTTTACAGATACGCAGTATTTT,CASSKGGLAGGFTDTQYF
TRBD2,TRBV20-1,few,TRBJ2-1,TGCAGTGCGCAGGCTAGCGGGGGTAGTATAAATGAGCAGTTCTTC,CSAQASGGSINEQFF
TRBD1,TRBV29-1,few,TRBJ2-7,TGCAGCGTTGACGGGACAGGTGCCTACGAGCAGTACTTC,CSVDGTGAYEQYF
NA,TRBV29-1,few,TRBJ2-7,TGCAGCGTTACCGGGACAAACTACGAGCAGTACTTC,CSVTGTNYEQYF
NA,TRBV9,many,TRBJ1-1,TGTGCCAGCAGCGTATTACAGAACACTGAAGCTTTCTTT,CASSVLQNTEAFF
NA,TRBV24-1,few,TRBJ2-3,TGTGCCACCAGTGACCGGCATCGCACAGATACGCAGTATTTT,CATSDRHRTDTQYF
NA,TRBV15,few,TRBJ1-2,TGTGCCACCAGCAGAGCCACCAACTATGGCTACACCTTC,CATSRATNYGYTF
NA,TRBV6-2/TRBV6-3,few,TRBJ1-3,TGTGCCAGCAGTTTAACCGGGACGCCTGGAAACACCATATATTTT,CASSLTGTPGNTIYF
TRBD1,TRBV6-4,few,TRBJ2-1,TGTGCCAGCAGAACAGGGGGGGAGCAGTTCTTC,CASRTGGEQFF
NA,TRBV3-1,many,TRBJ2-1,TGTGCCAGCAGTGGGCACTACAATGAGCAGTTCTTC,CASSGHYNEQFF